What follows are 26 T cell receptor beta chains derived from one specimen sequenced in a study of blood T cell repertoires in COVID-19. Profiling relied on immunoSEQ multiplex PCR, and the TCRdb table lists in-frame clones only, not all of them. The table records 200,000 to 300,000 clones, around 88% of them present only once. The sample taken for sequencing was peripheral blood. These receptors were obtained from a man aged 30 to 45 with active or convalescent COVID-19.

CDR3 DNA: TGTGCCACCAGCAGAGGTCCAGGCACTGAAGCTTTCTTT. Its protein is CATSRGPGTEAFF. V is TRBV15 and J is TRBJ1-1; D gene unclear. V lost 1 base and J 4 bases, leaving 7 bases between the germline ends. Germline CDR1 LNHNV, CDR2 YYDKDF (reference sequence). The CDR3 has 13 amino acids.

The gene calls are TRBV30 and TRBJ1-2; D ambiguous. With 0 bases removed from V and 11 bases from J, the gap between germline ends came to 13 bases. CDR1 is GTSNPN and CDR2 is SVGIG in the germline V gene (reference sequence). The CDR3 runs 12 residues. The DNA of the CDR3 is TGTGCCTGGAGTGTCTCACGGCAGAGGTACACCTTC. Its translation is CAWSVSRQRYTF. Variable domain in full (rest from reference TRBV30 and TRBJ1-2): SQTIHQWPATLVQPVGSPLSLECTVEGTSNPNLYWYRQAAGRGLQLLFYSVGIGQISSEVPQNLSASRPQDRQFILSSKKLLLSDSGFYLCAWSVSRQRYTFGSGTRLTVV.

In this sample, this clone turned up once. This chain joins TRBV19 and TRBJ1-1; weak D call: TRBD1 (6 bases). The CDR3 runs 15 residues. CDR1 and CDR2 (germline): LNHDA, SQIVND (reference sequence). Trimming shortened V by 6 bases and J by 1 base, and 15 bases separated the two germline ends. CDR3 DNA sequence: TGTGCCAGTAGGAATAGAGACAGGCCGAACACTGAAGCTTTCTTT. This sequence encodes CASRNRDRPNTEAFF.

This clone was recorded only once. The chain couples TRBV14 to TRBJ2-5; D is undetermined. The V and J ends lost 4 bases and 1 base respectively, with 25 bases between them. The germline gives CDR1 SGHDN, CDR2 FVKESK. This CDR3 comprises 19 residues. The CDR3 protein is CASSLEVVHEYFVQETQYF. The CDR3 bases are TGTGCCAGCAGCCTCGAAGTGGTCCATGAGTACTTCGTCCAAGAGACCCAGTACTTC.

The rearrangement joins TRBV6-5 to TRBJ2-3; 11 bases map to TRBD2. The junction had 1 base not matched to a gene; V was cut back by 6 bases and J by 2 bases. The germline CDR1 and CDR2 sequences are MNHEY and SVGAGI. The CDR3 runs 14 residues. The CDR3 DNA reads as TGTGCCAGCAGGACTAGCGGGGACACAGATACGCAGTATTTT. Its protein is CASRTSGDTDTQYF.

This chain uses TRBV5-1 with TRBJ2-7; D gene uncertain. CDR1 and CDR2 (germline): SGHRS, YFSETQ. CDR3 length: 13 residues. Between the trimmed V and J ends, which lost 4 bases and 4 bases, there was a span of 12 bases. DNA of the CDR3: TGCGCCAGCAGCCCTGATACAGTATACGAGCAGTACTTC. Protein: CASSPDTVYEQYF.

The V and J genes are TRBV5-8 and TRBJ1-1; the match to TRBD1 covers 10 bases. CDR3 length: 15 amino acids. Germline trimming cut 10 bases from V and 0 bases from J; bases unmatched to any gene: 9. Germline V gene data show CDR1 as SGHTS and CDR2 as YDEGEE. CDR3 loop: CAAGWGQGMNTEAFF. As DNA, the CDR3 is TGTGCCGCCGGGTGGGGACAGGGGATGAACACTGAAGCTTTCTTT.

This clone appeared a single time. The CDR3 DNA is TGTGCCAGCGGAAGTCGCCTTTCACAGGGGAACACCGGGGAGCTGTTTTTT. This codes for CASGSRLSQGNTGELFF. The V gene is TRBV4-2, the J gene TRBJ2-2, with D maybe TRBD1 (6 bases). Trimming pared 8 bases from V and 1 base from J, leaving 20 bases between. The germline CDR1 and CDR2 sequences are LGHNA and YNFKEQ. The CDR3 loop spans 17 amino acids.

The V call is TRBV12-2, the J call TRBJ1-1; TRBD1 is the table's D call and was not checked against the DNA. TRBV12-2 is flagged as a pseudogene. The CDR3 sequence is 16 residues long. The CDR3 region has the DNA TGTGCAAGTCGCTTAGTGGCAGGGACACAGAACACTGAAGCTTTCTTT. This gives the protein CASRLVAGTQNTEAFF.

In this sample, this clone turned up once. The gene calls are TRBV5-6 and TRBJ2-7; 11 bases match TRBD1. The CDR3 spans 16 residues. Trimming took 3 bases from V and 2 from J; bases not matched to a gene: 7. The germline CDR1 and CDR2 sequences are SGHDT and YYEEEE. The CDR3 sequence is CASSSGQGAMAYEQYF. The CDR3 coding sequence is TGTGCCAGCAGCTCTGGACAGGGGGCGATGGCCTACGAGCAGTACTTC.

The chain employs TRBV3-1 (or the pseudogene TRBV3-2) and TRBJ1-4; D call uncertain. This CDR3 contains 15 residues. The germline CDR1 and CDR2 sequences are LGHDT and YNNKEL (reference sequence). Trimming shortened V by 5 bases and J by 7 bases, and 17 bases separated the two germline ends. CDR3 nucleotide sequence: TGTGCCAGCAGCGCCCGGGGAGGTTCGTCTGAAAAACTGTTTTTT. This sequence encodes CASSARGGSSEKLFF.

The rearrangement joins TRBV9 to TRBJ1-6, with TRBD1 matching 8 bases. This CDR3 is 22 amino acids long. CDR1 and CDR2 from the germline V gene are SGDLS and YYNGEE. V lost 3 bases and J lost 9; bases outside the gene matches: 29. CDR3 DNA sequence: TGTGCCAGCAGCGGGGGCTCAGCGGCAGACAGGGGCCCTTACTCTTCGCGTTCACCCCTCCACTTT. This gives the protein CASSGGSAADRGPYSSRSPLHF.

This clone has a handful of counts. The chain is built from TRBV7-9 and TRBJ1-6; the match to TRBD1 covers 9 bases. Germline CDR1 SEHNR, CDR2 FQNEAQ (reference sequence). The CDR3 contains 16 residues. The J segment lost 8 bases and the V segment lost 5 bases, leaving 10 bases of the junction unmatched. Here the CDR3 DNA reads TGTGCCAGCAGCCGAGAAATGGGACAGGGCGATTCACCCCTCCACTTT. This gives the protein CASSREMGQGDSPLHF.

V usage is TRBV11-3 and J usage is TRBJ2-5; 7 bases align to TRBD1. This CDR3 contains 15 residues. J was trimmed by 2 bases and V by 3 bases; bases with no gene match: 6. Germline CDR1 is SGHNT and CDR2 is YENEEA. CDR3 DNA sequence: TGTGCCAGCAGCTTGCGACAGGGCCCACAAGAGACCCAGTACTTC. Its translation is CASSLRQGPQETQYF.

The V and J genes are TRBV7-2 and TRBJ2-4, with TRBD2 identical over 12 bases. Germline CDR1 and CDR2: SGHTA and FQGNSA. There are 15 residues in the CDR3. V shed 5 bases, J shed 8 bases, and the junction held 7 bases outside the gene matches. CDR3 residues: CASSTLAGGPHIQYF. In DNA form, the CDR3 reads TGTGCCAGCAGCACCCTAGCGGGGGGGCCTCACATTCAGTACTTC.

Remarks on this clone: One junction end disagrees with the germline gene, perhaps due to a read error. This chain joins TRBV5-1 and TRBJ2-1, with 13 bases fitting TRBD2. The CDR3 extends over 12 amino acids. Germline values: CDR1 SGHRS, CDR2 YFSETQ. The CDR3 DNA reads as TGCGCCAGCAGCTTGGATACTAGCGGGGGGGTCTTC. Encoded protein: CASSLDTSGGVF.

J is TRBJ1-3 and V is TRBV27, with 7 nucleotides matching TRBD1. Germline CDR1 and CDR2: MNHEY and SMNVEV (reference sequence). This CDR3 comprises 16 residues. The V and J ends lost 5 bases and 2 bases, in that order; junction bases with no gene match: 9. The CDR3 is CASSNRPGTAGNTIYF. CDR3 nucleotide sequence: TGTGCCAGCAGTAACCGCCCCGGGACAGCTGGAAACACCATATATTTT.

This chain connects TRBV12-3 or TRBV12-4 to TRBJ2-3; TRBD2 agrees at 7 bases. Unmatched junction bases numbered 0, after V lost 8 bases and J lost 1 base. The CDR3 has 12 residues. The CDR3 region has the DNA TGTGCCAGCCGGGGGGGCACAGATACGCAGTATTTT. Amino acid sequence: CASRGGTDTQYF.

The rearrangement uses TRBV29-1 and TRBJ2-3, with a tentative D call TRBD1 (6 bases). Germline lookup yields CDR1 SQVTM and CDR2 ANQGSEA. The CDR3 sequence is 14 residues long. Trimming stripped 7 bases from V and 5 bases from J, with 19 bases between. The CDR3 DNA reads as TGCAGCGCCCGAGAGGGGGTATCAGGAGATACGCAGTATTTT. This translates into CSAREGVSGDTQYF.

This chain connects TRBV7-8 to TRBJ2-1; a weak D match, TRBD2 (7 bases). Germline assignment: CDR1 SGHVS and CDR2 FQNEAQ. This CDR3 comprises 14 residues. V shed 7 bases and J shed 9 bases, with 19 bases lying between them. DNA of the CDR3: TGTGCCAGCACCCTGGCGGGGGCCGGGGCTGAGCAGTTCTTC. This translates into CASTLAGAGAEQFF.

The rearrangement uses TRBV30 and TRBJ1-5; D remains ambiguous. The CDR3 length is 14 residues. The germline V gene encodes CDR1 GTSNPN and CDR2 SVGIG (reference sequence). The V end lost 0 bases, the J end lost 1 base, and 7 bases lay between the germline ends. The CDR3 here is CAWSVQSSNQPQHF. The CDR3 DNA reads TGTGCCTGGAGTGTACAATCAAGCAATCAGCCCCAGCATTTT.

This clone was found once. The CDR3 region is CASAGVDGYTF. CDR3 nucleotide sequence: TGTGCCAGCGCAGGGGTGGATGGCTACACCTTC. The V gene is TRBV28, the J gene TRBJ1-2; D is possibly TRBD1 (6 bases). The CDR3 loop spans 11 amino acids. V lost 8 bases and J lost 6, with 10 bases in between. From germline, CDR1 is MDHEN and CDR2 SYDVKM.

The chain carries TRBV14 and TRBJ1-5; D is ambiguous. The germline V gene has CDR1 SGHDN and CDR2 FVKESK. This CDR3 has 14 residues. The V end lost 3 bases, the J end lost 1 base, and 7 bases lay between the germline ends. CDR3 in DNA: TGTGCCAGCAGCCAGAGGAGGAGCAATCAGCCCCAGCATTTT. Its protein product is CASSQRRSNQPQHF.

The chain combines TRBV10-1 with TRBJ2-2; D gene unclear. In germline, CDR1 is WNHNN, CDR2 SYGVQD (reference sequence). V was cut by 5 bases and J by 0 bases, with 4 bases left in between. CDR3 length equals 13 residues. The CDR3 spells CASSLSNTGELFF. The CDR3 nucleotides are TGCGCCAGCAGTCTTTCGAACACCGGGGAGCTGTTTTTT.

The chain couples TRBV29-1 to TRBJ1-1, with D unclear. Germline V gives CDR1 SQVTM, CDR2 ANQGSEA. V lost 0 bases, J lost 3 bases, and 17 bases lay in between. This CDR3 comprises 16 residues. The CDR3, as DNA: TGCAGCGTTGAAGAATTGTCCGAGGAGCAGTACACTGAAGCTTTCTTT. As protein: CSVEELSEEQYTEAFF.

This clone was detected ten times or more. This rearrangement joins TRBV5-1 to TRBJ2-1; TRBD2 agrees at 8 bases. Trimming removed 4 bases from V and 1 base from J; junction bases left unmatched: 25. Germline CDR1 is SGHRS and CDR2 is YFSETQ. There are 22 residues in the CDR3. The chain's CDR3 is CASSPYLSAGAIPSGSYNEQFF. The CDR3 nucleotides are TGCGCCAGCAGCCCATATCTATCAGCGGGGGCAATACCAAGCGGGTCCTACAATGAGCAGTTCTTC.